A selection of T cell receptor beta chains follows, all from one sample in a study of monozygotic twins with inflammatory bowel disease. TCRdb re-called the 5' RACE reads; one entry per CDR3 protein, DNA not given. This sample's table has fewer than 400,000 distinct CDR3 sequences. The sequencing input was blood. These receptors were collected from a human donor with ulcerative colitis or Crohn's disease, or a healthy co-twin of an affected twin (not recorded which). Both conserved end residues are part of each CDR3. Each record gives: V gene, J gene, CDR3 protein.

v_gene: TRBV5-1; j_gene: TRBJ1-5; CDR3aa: CASSNEDSGQPQHF
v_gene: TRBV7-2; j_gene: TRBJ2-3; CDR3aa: CASSQTGTFTDTQYF
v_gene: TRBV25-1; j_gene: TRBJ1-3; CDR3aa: CASSAGRGSGNTIYF
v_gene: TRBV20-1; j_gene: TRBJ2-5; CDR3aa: CSRPGLAQETQYF
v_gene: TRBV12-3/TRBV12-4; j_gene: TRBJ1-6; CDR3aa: CASTSWVEYNSPLHF
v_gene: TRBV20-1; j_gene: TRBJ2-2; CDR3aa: CSARDLQLHTGELFF
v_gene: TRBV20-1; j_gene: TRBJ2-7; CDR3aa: CSARDGTPPAQYF
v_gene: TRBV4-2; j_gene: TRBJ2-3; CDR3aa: CASSQDIITDTQYF
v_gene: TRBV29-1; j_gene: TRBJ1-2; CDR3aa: CSGGQDYGYTF
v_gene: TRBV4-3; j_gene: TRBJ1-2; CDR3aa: CASSQQGIGGYTF
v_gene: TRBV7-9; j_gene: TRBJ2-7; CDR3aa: CASSLGGTAGRSREQYF
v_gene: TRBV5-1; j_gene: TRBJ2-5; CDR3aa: CASSRDRYQETQYF
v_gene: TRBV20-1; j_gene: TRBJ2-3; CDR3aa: CSARGGPATDTQYF
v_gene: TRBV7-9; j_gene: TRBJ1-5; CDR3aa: CASSSTGGHNQPQHF
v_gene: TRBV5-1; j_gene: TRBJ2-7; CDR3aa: CASSLTGGSSTYEQYF
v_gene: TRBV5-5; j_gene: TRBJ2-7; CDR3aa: CASSLSQSRVYEQYF
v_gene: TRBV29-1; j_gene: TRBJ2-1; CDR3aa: CSVEDLRAGIYNEQFF
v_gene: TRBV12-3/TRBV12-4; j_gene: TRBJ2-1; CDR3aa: CASSSRYNEQFF
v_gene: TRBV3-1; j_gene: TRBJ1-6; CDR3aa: CASSRPADHSPLHF
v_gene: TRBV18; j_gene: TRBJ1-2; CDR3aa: CASTTGLYGYTF
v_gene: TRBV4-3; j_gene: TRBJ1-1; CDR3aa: CASSPAWGGTEAFF
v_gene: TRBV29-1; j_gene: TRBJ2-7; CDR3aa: CSVALSYEQYF
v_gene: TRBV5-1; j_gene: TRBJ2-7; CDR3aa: CASSLAGSGTYEQYF
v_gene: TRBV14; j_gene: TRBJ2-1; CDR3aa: CASSQSRGGTYNEQFF
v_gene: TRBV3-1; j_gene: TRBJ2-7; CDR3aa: CASSLSAGYEQYF
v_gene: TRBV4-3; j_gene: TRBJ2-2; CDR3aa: CASSHAGGARNGELFF
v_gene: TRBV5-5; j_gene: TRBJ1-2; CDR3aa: CASTPMQVAYGYTF
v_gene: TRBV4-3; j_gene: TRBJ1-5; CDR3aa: CASSQDWETLQPQHF
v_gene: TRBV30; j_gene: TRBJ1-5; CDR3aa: CAWSVGLRPDQPQHF
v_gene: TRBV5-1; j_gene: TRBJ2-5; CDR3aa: CASSFGRGVETQYF
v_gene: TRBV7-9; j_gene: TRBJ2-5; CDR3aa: CASSRDPGGFGKTQYF
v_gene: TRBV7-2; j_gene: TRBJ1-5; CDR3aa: CASSLVSGNQPQHF
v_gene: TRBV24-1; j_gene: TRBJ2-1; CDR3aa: CATSDWNRDYKGEQFF
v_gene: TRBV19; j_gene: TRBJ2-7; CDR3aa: CASSIGGRPYEQYF
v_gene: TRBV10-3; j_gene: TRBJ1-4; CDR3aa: CAIRAGASNEKLFF
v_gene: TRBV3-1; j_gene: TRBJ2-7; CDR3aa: CASSRVRPSSEQYF
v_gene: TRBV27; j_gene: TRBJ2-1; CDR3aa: CASSLSVAPPYNEQFF
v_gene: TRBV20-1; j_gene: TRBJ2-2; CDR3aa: CSATRWGNTGELFF
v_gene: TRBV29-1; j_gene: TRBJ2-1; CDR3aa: CSANRQGKYNEQFF
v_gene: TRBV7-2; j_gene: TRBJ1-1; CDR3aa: CTSSQGLGAEAFF
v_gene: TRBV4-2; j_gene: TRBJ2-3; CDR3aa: CASSQDGAGGADTQYF
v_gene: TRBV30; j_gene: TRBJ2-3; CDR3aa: CAWRPAGGTDTQYF
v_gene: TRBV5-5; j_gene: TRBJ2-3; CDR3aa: CASSGTLADTQYF
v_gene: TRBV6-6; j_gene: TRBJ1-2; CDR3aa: CASRPGQGGYGYTF
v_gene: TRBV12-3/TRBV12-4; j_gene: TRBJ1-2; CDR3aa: CASSFPHSGGYTF
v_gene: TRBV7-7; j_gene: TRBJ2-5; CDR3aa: CASSPRDYQPPETQYF
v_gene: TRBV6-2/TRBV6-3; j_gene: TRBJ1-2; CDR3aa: CASSRPGTAGYTF
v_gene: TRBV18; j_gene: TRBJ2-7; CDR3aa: CASSPPGLDEQYF
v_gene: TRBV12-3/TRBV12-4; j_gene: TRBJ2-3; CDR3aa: CASTPIPGGTDTQYF